The clone carrying this TCR beta chain appeared a few times. What it recognizes is unknown. The data originate from a study of beta chain features in type 1 diabetes. Overall study findings and caveats: Any role of HLA type in TCRB rearrangement remained unresolved here.

CDR3 length equals 15 residues. Germline V gives CDR1 SEHNR, CDR2 FQNEAQ (reference sequence). V was trimmed by 7 bases and J by 0 bases, leaving 16 bases between them. Central memory, naive, regulatory and stem cell-like memory CD4+ cells were sorted by CD45RO/CCR7/CD25/CD127/CD95/CD27. Sequenced material consisted of expressed TCRB transcripts (all of the isolated RNA was reverse transcribed). This table comes from immunoSEQ multiplex PCR, and its TCRdb copy is limited to in-frame clones, with some not included. The sample lists a few hundred thousand clones; about 15% were seen once. The sequence was obtained from a young man in good health. The rearrangement uses TRBV7-9 and TRBJ2-7; the D gene is possibly TRBD2 (6 bases). Specimen: central memory CD4+ T cells from blood. DNA for the CDR3: TGTGCCAGCATGGGTGCGGGAAAAATCTCCTACGAGCAGTACTTC. Protein sequence: CASMGAGKISYEQYF.